This section outlines one T cell receptor (beta chain) sequence together with its context. Its antigen is not known. Patients sequenced had flow cytometry evidence of CD8+CD57+ cell expansion. The diagnosis in all patients was severe acquired aplastic anemia. Prior therapy had not been administered to any patient at the time of blood sampling. Profiling of TCR beta VDJ combinations and CDR3 sequences used genomic DNA as template. TCRdb passed the reads through MiXCR, listing each CDR3 protein once. This table has fewer than 250,000 distinct CDR3 sequences, around 45% appearing once. The sample belongs to a study of CD8+CD57+ T cells in acquired aplastic anemia. At the level of the study: Sorted CD4+ and CD8+ cells yielded roughly 3.1 ug of DNA on average.

Overall study results and limits: In common between the patients and the controls were approximately 30 CD8+ CDR3 sequences.

The length of the CDR3 is 15 residues. Looked up from germline, CDR1 is SGHTA and CDR2 is FQGNSA. Trimming took 0 bases from V and 5 from J, leaving 12 bases between them. J is TRBJ2-3 and V is TRBV7-2; a possible D gene is TRBD1 (6 bases). Input material: sorted CD4+, CD8+, or CD8+CD57+ T cells (not recorded which) from PBMCs. The sequence derives from a human donor with aplastic anemia. Here the CDR3 reads CASSLASVQGDTQYF. CDR3 nucleotides: TGTGCCAGCAGCTTAGCTTCCGTACAGGGAGATACGCAGTATTTT.